This T cell receptor (beta chain) is drawn from a study of blood T cell repertoires in COVID-19 (dated by TCRdb to 2020 to 2022). About the full investigation: Samples covering the acute and convalescent phases of COVID-19 were provided by collaborators in the United States, Italy and Spain. A de-identified subject ID, COVID-19 status, age in years and sex were almost always included in the sample metadata. HLA class I and class II types, where available, came from metadata supplied by the sample provider rather than from assay-based typing. The repertoires were released in a freely available public database meant as a resource for research on the immune response to SARS-CoV-2. The prospective study material was composed of cDNA or gDNA derived from T cells, B-cell-depleted T cells, or PBMCs. Samples were obtained from the ongoing ImmuneRACE study (first 160 participants) and from 1,254 subjects provided by 6 global collaborators. The dataset comprised deeply sampled blood TCRbeta repertoires from subjects exposed to, actively infected with, or recovered from COVID-19.

The collaborating institutions used their own protocols to collect whole blood in K2EDTA tubes. For TCRbeta analysis, collaborators shipped samples in one of three forms: frozen whole blood, isolated PBMCs, or DNA extracted from either of those sample types. In the case of this clone: The antigen this receptor binds is unknown. Nothing much larger sits one base from this clone, and base qualities are not available.

The immunoSEQ Assay, a bias-controlled multiplex PCR, was used to amplify TCRbeta CDR3 regions from genomic DNA. As for the original processing: Nucleated cell counts per sample were estimated from amplification of reference gene primers within the assay. To quantify the absolute abundance of each unique TCRbeta CDR3 rearrangement, sequence reads were collapsed and filtered. For each sample, productive Simpson clonality was calculated as the square root of Simpson's diversity index across productive rearrangements. Here the immuneACCESS table is served through TCRdb, limited to in-frame sequences with V and J called. Missing clones are a known gap in these copies; in checked studies unresolved V genes cover under half, and the rest lacks a known reason. From that table come the V and J calls and clone size; the DNA was used to work out D and trimming. This sample lists 170,000 or so clones; around 85% were detected once. The ten top clones hold around 8.6% of the sample.

Deletion took 2 bases off V and 1 base off J, with a span of 11 bases between the germline ends. Based on the germline V gene, the CDR1 and CDR2 sequences are MGHDK and SYGVNS. The CDR3, from cysteine to phenylalanine, totals 15 residues. The entry retains the CDR3 DNA only, 45 bases that are in frame from base 1. Here is what the overall study found, with its caveats: The quantity of clinical and demographic metadata differed by source and by participant and was supplied without curation.

The sequencing input was peripheral blood. The source is a man aged 50 to 60 with active or convalescent COVID-19. The V and J segments used are TRBV25-1 and TRBJ1-1; there is no confident call for the D gene. The bases read TGTGCCAGCAGTGAAGGAGGTCCCGGGAACACTGAAGCTTTCTTT. Its protein reads: CASSEGGPGNTEAFF. The full variable domain, completed from the reference TRBV25-1 and TRBJ1-1 proteins outside the CDR3, reads EADIYQTPRYLVIGTGKKITLECSQTMGHDKMYWYQQDPGMELHLIHYSYGVNSTEKGDLSSESTVSRIRTEHFPLTLESARPSHTSQYLCASSEGGPGNTEAFFGQGTRLTVV.